This TCR beta chain was profiled in a study of T cells after yellow fever vaccination. Notes on the study in general: Weaker, the secondary response peaked sooner, at day 5 versus 15. The presence of abundant clonotypes contaminating from the bulk population was possible in FACS-sorted repertoires.

Trimming took 8 bases from V and 2 from J; bases not matched to a gene: 0. CDR1 is ENHRY and CDR2 is SYGVKD in the germline V gene. The length of the CDR3 is 13 residues. As to this clonotype: Its antigen remains unidentified.

TCRdb re-derived calls from the 5' RACE reads in MiXCR, one entry per CDR3 protein. Among approximately 450,000 distinct CDR3 sequences, roughly a sixth were seen once, and the ten largest hold roughly a sixth. The TCR comes from a man between 18 and 29 years old who received the YFV17D yellow fever vaccine. The sample was PBMCs, taken before the yellow fever booster vaccination. V and J are TRBV10-3 and TRBJ2-6; TRBD1 agrees at 7 bases. CDR3 amino acids: CAIQGAGANVLTF. CDR3 DNA: TGTGCCATCCAGGGGGCTGGGGCCAACGTCCTGACTTTC.